Reported below is one T cell receptor (beta chain). The CDR3 is made up of 16 amino acids. CDR1 SGHNT and CDR2 YENEEA come from the germline V gene. V was pared by 1 base and J by 3 bases, with 15 bases between. This record comes from a study of cytomegalovirus exposure and HLA in healthy donors. Amplification used 60 Vbeta primers and 13 Jbeta primers. Assay used: immunoSEQ multiplex PCR; TCRdb lists only in-frame clones, some missing. Its table lists tens of thousands of clones. The sequence was obtained from a female donor in good health and CMV-seropositive. J is TRBJ1-2 and V is TRBV11-3, with D possibly matching TRBD1 (5 bases). Sequencing was carried out using PBMCs. The CDR3 DNA reads as TGTGCCAGCAGCTTAGGTCGGGCAGGGAAAGACTATGGCTACACCTTC. The encoded protein is CASSLGRAGKDYGYTF.